Listed here are 8 T cell receptor beta chains from one sample, sequenced in a study of post-analysis software for immune sequencing data. Study-wide findings and caveats: Controls had lower frequencies than patients of about 5 TRBV segments, which included TRBV5-6, TRBV5-1 and TRBV20-1.

Built from TCR beta cDNA, the libraries had unique molecular identifiers in them. MiXCR, run by TCRdb on the PCR reads, gives a single entry per CDR3 protein. Among about 380,000 distinct CDR3 sequences listed, 30% to 45% were seen once. Antigens for these TCRs are unknown. The sample taken for sequencing was blood. Receptors were obtained from a girl aged 10-17 years with multiple sclerosis.

V is TRBV3-1 and J is TRBJ1-1, with D unresolved. This CDR3 has 19 amino acids. The V gene's germline CDR1 is LGHDT and CDR2 YNNKEL (reference sequence). The germline V and J ends were trimmed by 2 bases and 1 base, with 23 bases remaining between them. The CDR3 spells CASSQKGSGPMMGNTEAFF. CDR3 sequence (DNA): TGTGCCAGCAGCCAAAAAGGCTCAGGCCCCATGATGGGGAACACTGAAGCTTTCTTT. Based on the CDR3 plus reference TRBV3-1 and TRBJ1-1, the full variable domain is DTAVSQTPKYLVTQMGNDKSIKCEQNLGHDTMYWYKQDSKKFLKIMFSYNNKELIINETVPNRFSPKSPDKAHLNLHINSLELGDSAVYFCASSQKGSGPMMGNTEAFFGQGTRLTVV.

This clonotype was seen many times. V and J are TRBV11-2 and TRBJ2-4, with D tentatively TRBD2 (6 bases). The V end was cut by 4 bases, the J end by 0 bases, with 13 bases between. The CDR3 contains 16 residues. Germline CDR1 and CDR2: SGHAT and FQNNGV. CDR3 nucleotide sequence: TGTGCCAGCAGCTCTTGGAGGGAGCAAGCCAAAAACATTCAGTACTTC. Amino acids: CASSSWREQAKNIQYF.

V usage is TRBV10-3 and J usage is TRBJ1-1; no definite D call. The CDR3 spans 12 residues. Per germline, CDR1 ENHRY and CDR2 SYGVKD. The ends were cut back, 4 bases at V and 8 bases at J, with 11 bases in the middle. The CDR3 region has the DNA TGTGCCATCAGTGTCATGGGCAGGGAAGCTTTCTTT. It codes for CAISVMGREAFF.

This clonotype showed up just a few times. This chain connects TRBV11-2 to TRBJ2-4; TRBD2 aligns across 8 bases. Germline V gene sequence: CDR1 SGHAT, CDR2 FQNNGV. CDR3 length: 14 amino acids. Trimming removed 5 bases from V and 4 bases from J; junction bases left unmatched: 4. CDR3 coding DNA: TGTGCCAGCAGCGCCTTAGCGGGGAAAAACATTCAGTACTTC. Its protein is CASSALAGKNIQYF.

The chain links TRBV29-1 to TRBJ2-7; 11 bases map to TRBD2. The V and J ends lost 0 bases and 0 bases, in that order; junction bases with no gene match: 7. From germline, CDR1 is SQVTM and CDR2 ANQGSEA. The CDR3 covers 17 residues. CDR3: CSVEDWASGRSSYEQYF. Here the CDR3 DNA reads TGCAGCGTTGAAGATTGGGCTAGCGGGAGGAGCTCCTACGAGCAGTACTTC.

The chain uses TRBV7-9 and TRBJ2-5, with D perhaps TRBD1 (6 bases). Germline values: CDR1 SEHNR, CDR2 FQNEAQ (reference sequence). This CDR3 is built from 14 residues. Trimming pared 4 bases from V and 4 bases from J, leaving 13 bases between. The CDR3 region is CASSSQTGPETQYF. The CDR3 DNA reads TGTGCCAGCAGCTCCCAGACAGGCCCAGAGACCCAGTACTTC. Using reference TRBV7-9 and TRBJ2-5 for the parts outside the CDR3, the full variable domain is DTGVSQNPRHKITKRGQNVTFRCDPISEHNRLYWYRQTLGQGPEFLTYFQNEAQLEKSRLLSDRFSAERPKGSFSTLEIQRTEQGDSAMYLCASSSQTGPETQYFGPGTRLLVL.

The V and J genes are TRBV3-1 and TRBJ1-1; D is unclear. V was cut by 4 bases and J by 0 bases, with 9 bases left in between. The CDR3 totals 14 residues. CDR1 is LGHDT and CDR2 is YNNKEL in the germline V gene (reference sequence). The CDR3 protein is CASSPARLNTEAFF. The DNA of the CDR3 is TGTGCCAGCAGCCCTGCCAGGTTGAACACTGAAGCTTTCTTT.

This chain connects TRBV12-5 to TRBJ1-4, with 7 bases matching TRBD1. J lost 2 bases, V lost 2 bases, and 5 bases had no gene match. The CDR3 is 16 amino acids. Germline CDR1 reads LGHNT; CDR2 reads FRNRAP. The CDR3 DNA is TGTGCTAGTGGTTTGCCTATGACAGGGACTAATGAAAAACTGTTTTTT. Translating it yields CASGLPMTGTNEKLFF.